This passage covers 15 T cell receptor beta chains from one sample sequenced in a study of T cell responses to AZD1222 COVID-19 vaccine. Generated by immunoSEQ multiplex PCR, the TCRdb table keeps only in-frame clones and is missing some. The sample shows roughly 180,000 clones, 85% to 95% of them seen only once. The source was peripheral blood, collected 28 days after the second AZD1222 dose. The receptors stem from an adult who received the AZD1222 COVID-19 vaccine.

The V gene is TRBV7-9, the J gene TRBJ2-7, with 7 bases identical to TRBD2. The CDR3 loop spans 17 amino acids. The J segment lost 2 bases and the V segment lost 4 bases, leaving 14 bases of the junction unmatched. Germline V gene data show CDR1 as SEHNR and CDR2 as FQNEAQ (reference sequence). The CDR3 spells CASSSTTLGSGPYEQYF. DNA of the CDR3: TGTGCCAGCAGCTCTACTACTTTGGGTAGCGGGCCCTACGAGCAGTACTTC.

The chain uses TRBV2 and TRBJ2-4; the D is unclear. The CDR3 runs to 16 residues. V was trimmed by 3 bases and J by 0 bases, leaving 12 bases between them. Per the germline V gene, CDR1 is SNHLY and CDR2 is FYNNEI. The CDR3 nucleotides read TGTGCCAGCAGTGATGTGGGCGTAATAGCCAAAAACATTCAGTACTTC. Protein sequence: CASSDVGVIAKNIQYF.

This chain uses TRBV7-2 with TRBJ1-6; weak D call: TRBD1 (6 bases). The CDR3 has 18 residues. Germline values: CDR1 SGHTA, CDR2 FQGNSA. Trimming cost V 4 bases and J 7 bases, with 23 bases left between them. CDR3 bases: TGTGCCAGCAGCTGGCTCCGGGACATGAAATTTTCCAATTCACCCCTCCACTTT. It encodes CASSWLRDMKFSNSPLHF.

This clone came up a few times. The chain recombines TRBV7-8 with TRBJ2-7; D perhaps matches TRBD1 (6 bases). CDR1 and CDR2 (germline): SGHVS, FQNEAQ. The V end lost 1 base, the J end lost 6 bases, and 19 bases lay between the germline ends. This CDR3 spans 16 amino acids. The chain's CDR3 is CASSLVQGELIVEQYF. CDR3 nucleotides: TGTGCCAGCAGCTTAGTACAGGGAGAGCTTATAGTCGAGCAGTACTTC.

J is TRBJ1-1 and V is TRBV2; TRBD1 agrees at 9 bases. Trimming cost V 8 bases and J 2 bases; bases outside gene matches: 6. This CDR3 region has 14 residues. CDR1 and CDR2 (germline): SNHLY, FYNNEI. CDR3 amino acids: CASSLTGGNTEAFF. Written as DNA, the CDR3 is TGTGCCAGCTCCCTAACAGGGGGCAACACTGAAGCTTTCTTT.

The CDR3 sequence: CASSARDNYGYTF. The CDR3 bases are TGTGCCAGCAGTGCACGGGACAACTATGGCTACACCTTC. The genes are TRBV28 and TRBJ1-2; D may be TRBD1 (5 bases). Trimming removed 5 bases from V and 2 bases from J, with 9 bases in between. The germline V gene has CDR1 MDHEN and CDR2 SYDVKM. CDR3 length equals 13 residues.

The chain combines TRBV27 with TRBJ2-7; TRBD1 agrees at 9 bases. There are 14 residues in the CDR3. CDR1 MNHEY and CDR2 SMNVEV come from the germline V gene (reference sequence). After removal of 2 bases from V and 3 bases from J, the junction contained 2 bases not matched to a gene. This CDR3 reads CASSLGTGIYEQYF. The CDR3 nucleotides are TGTGCCAGCAGTTTAGGGACAGGGATCTACGAGCAGTACTTC.

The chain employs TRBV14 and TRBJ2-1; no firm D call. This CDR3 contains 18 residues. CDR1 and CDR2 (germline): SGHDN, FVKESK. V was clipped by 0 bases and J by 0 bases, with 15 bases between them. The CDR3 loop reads CASSQDPVLSISYNEQFF. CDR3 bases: TGTGCCAGCAGCCAAGATCCTGTTCTGTCAATCTCCTACAATGAGCAGTTCTTC.

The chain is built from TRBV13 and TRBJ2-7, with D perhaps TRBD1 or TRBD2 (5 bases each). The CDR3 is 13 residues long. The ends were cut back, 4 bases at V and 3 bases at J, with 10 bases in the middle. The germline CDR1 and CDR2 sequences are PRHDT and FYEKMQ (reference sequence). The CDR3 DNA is TGTGCCAGCAGCTACGGGGCATTCTACGAGCAGTACTTC. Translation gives CASSYGAFYEQYF.

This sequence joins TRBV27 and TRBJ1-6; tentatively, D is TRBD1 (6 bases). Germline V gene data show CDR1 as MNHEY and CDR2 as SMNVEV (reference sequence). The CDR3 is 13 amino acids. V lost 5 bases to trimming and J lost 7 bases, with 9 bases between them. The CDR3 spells CASSPGHNSPLHF. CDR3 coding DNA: TGTGCCAGCAGTCCGGGACACAATTCACCCCTCCACTTT.

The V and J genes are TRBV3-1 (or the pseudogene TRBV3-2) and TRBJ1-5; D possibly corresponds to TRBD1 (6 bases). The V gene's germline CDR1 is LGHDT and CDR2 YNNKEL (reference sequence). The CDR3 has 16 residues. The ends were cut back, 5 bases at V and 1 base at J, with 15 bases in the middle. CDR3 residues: CASSSRGGMSNQPQHF. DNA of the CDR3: TGTGCCAGCAGCTCAAGGGGGGGGATGAGCAATCAGCCCCAGCATTTT.

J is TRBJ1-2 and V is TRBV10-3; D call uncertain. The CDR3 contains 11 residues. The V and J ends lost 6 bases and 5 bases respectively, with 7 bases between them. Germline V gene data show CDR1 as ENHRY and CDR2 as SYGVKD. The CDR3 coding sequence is TGTGCCATCAGCGACTCATATGGCTACACCTTC. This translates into CAISDSYGYTF.

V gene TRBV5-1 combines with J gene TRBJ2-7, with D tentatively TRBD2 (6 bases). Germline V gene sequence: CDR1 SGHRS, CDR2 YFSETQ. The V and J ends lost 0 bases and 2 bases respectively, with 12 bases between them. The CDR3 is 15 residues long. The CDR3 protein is CASSLEGGVAYEQYF. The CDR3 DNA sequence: TGCGCCAGCAGCTTGGAAGGCGGGGTTGCCTACGAGCAGTACTTC.

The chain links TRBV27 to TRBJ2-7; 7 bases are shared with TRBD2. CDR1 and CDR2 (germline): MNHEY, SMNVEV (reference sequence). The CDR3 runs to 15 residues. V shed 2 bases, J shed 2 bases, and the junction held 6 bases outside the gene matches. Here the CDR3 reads CASSLVGGGPYEQYF. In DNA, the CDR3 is TGTGCCAGCAGTTTAGTGGGGGGGGGACCCTACGAGCAGTACTTC.

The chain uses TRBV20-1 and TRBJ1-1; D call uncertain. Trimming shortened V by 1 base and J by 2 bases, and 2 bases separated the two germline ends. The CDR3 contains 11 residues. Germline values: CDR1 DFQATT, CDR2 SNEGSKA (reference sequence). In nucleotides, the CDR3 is TGCAGTGCTAGAGCCAACACTGAAGCTTTCTTT. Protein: CSARANTEAFF.